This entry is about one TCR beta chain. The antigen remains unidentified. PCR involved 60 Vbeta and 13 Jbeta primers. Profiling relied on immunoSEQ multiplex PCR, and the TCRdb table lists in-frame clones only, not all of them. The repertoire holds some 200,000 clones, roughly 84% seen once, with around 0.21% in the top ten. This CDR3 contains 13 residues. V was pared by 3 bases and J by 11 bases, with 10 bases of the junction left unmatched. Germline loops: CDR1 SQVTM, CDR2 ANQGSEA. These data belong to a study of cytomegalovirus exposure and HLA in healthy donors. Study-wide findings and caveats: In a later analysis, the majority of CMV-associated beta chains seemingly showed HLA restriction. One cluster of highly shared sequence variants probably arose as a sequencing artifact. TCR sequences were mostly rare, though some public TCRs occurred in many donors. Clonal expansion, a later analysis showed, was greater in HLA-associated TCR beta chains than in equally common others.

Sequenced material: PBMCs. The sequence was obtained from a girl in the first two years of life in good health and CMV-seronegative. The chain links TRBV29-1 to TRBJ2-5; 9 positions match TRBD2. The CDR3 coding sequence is TGCAGCGTTGACGGGACTAGCTCCTATGAGCAGTACTTC. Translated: CSVDGTSSYEQYF.